These 6 T cell receptor beta chains were sequenced from one sample in a study of T cell responses to AZD1222 COVID-19 vaccine. The protocol was immunoSEQ multiplex PCR, while the TCRdb copy is restricted to in-frame clones and leaves out a portion. The sample carries just under 95,000 clones, more than 75% recorded once. The sample in question was peripheral blood, obtained on day 0 of AZD1222 vaccination. These receptors all come from an adult in good health.

This clone was found a few times. The chain is built from TRBV6-5 and TRBJ1-1; D unresolved. Trimming pared 9 bases from V and 0 bases from J, leaving 11 bases between. CDR1 and CDR2 from the germline V gene are MNHEY and SVGAGI. This CDR3 contains 13 residues. The CDR3 DNA is TGTGCCAGTACGACAAGTATGAACACTGAAGCTTTCTTT. Protein: CASTTSMNTEAFF.

V and J are TRBV5-1 and TRBJ1-2, with 7 bases lining up with TRBD1. The CDR3 runs to 12 residues. J lost 6 bases, V lost 4 bases, and 3 bases had no gene match. Germline CDR1 and CDR2: SGHRS and YFSETQ. This CDR3 reads CASSLTGNGYTF. DNA for the CDR3: TGCGCCAGCAGCCTGACAGGGAATGGCTACACCTTC.

V and J are TRBV29-1 and TRBJ2-3; D is unresolved. This CDR3 is built from 10 residues. Germline lookup yields CDR1 SQVTM and CDR2 ANQGSEA. V lost 6 bases and J 6 bases, leaving 7 bases between the germline ends. The CDR3 DNA reads TGCAGCGTGGGCTACGATACGCAGTATTTT. Translating it yields CSVGYDTQYF.

J is TRBJ1-1 and V is TRBV30; D gene ambiguous. The CDR3 loop spans 14 amino acids. Per germline, CDR1 GTSNPN and CDR2 SVGIG (reference sequence). V dropped 4 bases and J dropped 3 bases, with 15 bases sitting between them. CDR3 loop: CAWKPIRQDTEAFF. The CDR3 DNA follows: TGTGCCTGGAAACCCATCCGACAAGACACTGAAGCTTTCTTT.

The CDR3 loop is CASGPQYNSPLHF. The CDR3 nucleotides read TGTGCCAGTGGTCCACAGTATAATTCACCCCTCCACTTT. The chain links TRBV19 to TRBJ1-6, with no clear D. Germline CDR1 is LNHDA and CDR2 is SQIVND (reference sequence). The V gene lost 8 bases and the J gene lost 4 bases, with 9 bases spanning the gap. This CDR3 contains 13 residues.

The gene calls are TRBV10-3 and TRBJ2-7; D may be TRBD1 or TRBD2 (5 bases each). Germline-derived CDR1 and CDR2 are ENHRY and SYGVKD. The ends were cut back, 4 bases at V and 5 bases at J, with 15 bases in the middle. The CDR3 is made up of 14 amino acids. DNA of the CDR3: TGTGCCATCAGTGGACCGACGATGGGGGACGAGCAGTACTTC. It translates to CAISGPTMGDEQYF.